This TCR beta chain was recorded in a study of blood T cell repertoires in COVID-19. Overall study: There were acute and convalescent COVID-19 samples, and they came from the United States, Italy and Spain.

The CDR3 has 13 residues. The germline V and J ends were trimmed by 7 bases and 9 bases, with 18 bases remaining between them. CDR1 is LNHDA and CDR2 is SQIVND in the germline V gene (reference sequence). This clone was recorded a few times. Study processing details: Cell counts per sample came from amplifying reference gene primers. Measured with immunoSEQ multiplex PCR; TCRdb has only the in-frame clones, and not every one. The V and J calls and the clone size are those of that table, but D and trimming were determined from the DNA. The data show around 270,000 clones, 84% seen once. Sequencing was carried out using peripheral blood. V is TRBV19 and J is TRBJ1-2, with D tentatively TRBD1 (6 bases). The sequence derives from a middle-aged woman who had recovered from COVID-19. This chain's CDR3 is CASKRGGRQSYTF. DNA of the CDR3: TGTGCCAGTAAAAGGGGGGGCCGACAAAGCTACACCTTC.